This TCR beta chain was found in a study of cytomegalovirus exposure and HLA in healthy donors. J lost 2 bases, V lost 5 bases, and 6 bases had no gene match. This CDR3 is built from 16 residues. Germline lookup yields CDR1 SGHAT and CDR2 FQNNGV. The PCR was carried out with 60 Vbeta primers and 13 Jbeta primers. TCRdb's table, derived via immunoSEQ multiplex PCR, lists solely in-frame clones and lacks some. The repertoire holds about 200,000 clones, with around 74% as singletons. The sample taken for sequencing was PBMCs. The V gene is TRBV11-2, the J gene TRBJ2-4, with 10 bases that match TRBD1. This sequence was found in a girl aged 10-17 years in good health and CMV-seropositive. The CDR3 is CASSPRTGGTKNIQYF. DNA of the CDR3: TGTGCCAGCAGCCCGCGGACAGGGGGGACCAAAAACATTCAGTACTTC.